The 13 T cell receptor beta chains in this list originate from one sample, sequenced in a study of patients and donors after allogeneic stem cell transplantation. TCRdb reprocessed the RT-PCR reads via MiXCR and lists one record per CDR3 protein. The sample consists of some 160,000 distinct CDR3 sequences, 24% of them appearing once. The sample was blood, either unsorted or a sorted T cell fraction (not recorded which). The receptors come from a human donor who was either an allogeneic HSCT recipient or a stem cell or donor lymphocyte infusion donor (not recorded which). It is not recorded whose cells these are; they may come from a transplant donor.

This chain connects TRBV12-3 or TRBV12-4 to TRBJ1-1, with 7 bases aligning to TRBD1. V was clipped by 5 bases and J by 2 bases; unmatched bases: 8. This CDR3 contains 15 residues. For the CDR3, the DNA is TGTGCCAGCAGTCCCAGGACAGGCCCTAACACTGAAGCTTTCTTT. Translation gives CASSPRTGPNTEAFF.

The V gene is TRBV20-1, the J gene TRBJ2-7; the D is unclear. The CDR3 is 13 residues long. Germline V gives CDR1 DFQATT, CDR2 SNEGSKA (reference sequence). V was clipped by 1 base and J by 1 base, with 8 bases between them. The CDR3 protein is CSARVGGSYEQYF. The CDR3 DNA sequence: TGCAGTGCTAGAGTTGGCGGATCCTACGAGCAGTACTTC.

There are a few counts of this clonotype. This chain connects TRBV27 to TRBJ1-2; 7 nucleotides line up with TRBD1. The length of the CDR3 is 14 residues. Germline CDR1 is MNHEY and CDR2 is SMNVEV (reference sequence). V was clipped by 6 bases and J by 4 bases; unmatched bases: 8. CDR3 region: CASRRQGSGYGYTF. The CDR3 DNA sequence: TGTGCCAGCAGGCGACAGGGTAGTGGCTATGGCTACACCTTC.

The chain links TRBV5-1 to TRBJ2-3; the D gene is possibly TRBD2 (7 bases). The length of the CDR3 is 13 residues. CDR1 is SGHRS, CDR2 YFSETQ, per germline. The V end lost 3 bases, the J end lost 8 bases, and 13 bases lay between the germline ends. The CDR3 region is CASSWAGAGTQYF. The DNA for the CDR3 is TGCGCCAGCAGCTGGGCGGGGGCCGGTACGCAGTATTTT.

The table lists this clonotype with a few counts. The chain couples TRBV7-2 to TRBJ2-5; D is perhaps TRBD1 or TRBD2 (6 bases each). Germline values: CDR1 SGHTA, CDR2 FQGNSA. V lost 0 bases and J lost 6, with 11 bases in between. The CDR3 sequence is 14 residues long. CDR3 residues: CASSLARGGKTQYF. The CDR3 DNA is TGTGCCAGCAGCTTAGCTCGAGGGGGGAAGACCCAGTACTTC.

The gene calls are TRBV14 and TRBJ2-2, with D perhaps matching TRBD2 (6 bases). Germline CDR1 reads SGHDN; CDR2 reads FVKESK. CDR3 length equals 15 residues. The V end was cut by 4 bases, the J end by 3 bases, with 12 bases between. For the CDR3, the DNA is TGTGCCAGCAGCCGATTTAGCGGTTACACCGGGGAGCTGTTTTTT. It specifies CASSRFSGYTGELFF.

This chain connects TRBV29-1 to TRBJ2-1; 13 nucleotides agree with TRBD2. There are 17 residues in the CDR3. Trimming took 6 bases from V and 3 from J; bases not matched to a gene: 11. From germline, CDR1 is SQVTM and CDR2 ANQGSEA. The CDR3 coding sequence is TGCAGCGTCTGGACTAGCGGGAGTCCCTACCTCTACAATGAGCAGTTCTTC. Its protein is CSVWTSGSPYLYNEQFF.

This sequence joins TRBV4-3 and TRBJ2-7; D remains unclear. Between the trimmed V and J ends, which lost 6 bases and 4 bases, there was a span of 10 bases. The germline CDR1 and CDR2 sequences are LGHNA and YSLEER. CDR3 length: 12 amino acids. The CDR3 DNA reads as TGCGCCAGCAGTCATGGCCCATACGAGCAGTACTTC. The encoded protein is CASSHGPYEQYF.

This chain uses TRBV5-1 with TRBJ1-3; unclear D gene. CDR3 length equals 10 residues. V was shortened by 7 bases and J by 10 bases, with 9 bases between the two germline ends. Germline assignment: CDR1 SGHRS and CDR2 YFSETQ. CDR3 coding DNA: TGCGCCAGCGTCTGGGTAACCATATATTTT. Its protein is CASVWVTIYF.

V usage is TRBV6-5 and J usage is TRBJ1-2; 9 bases align to TRBD1. The CDR3 totals 15 residues. Germline V CDR1 and CDR2: MNHEY, SVGAGI. V shed 0 bases and J 5 bases; nucleotides not matched to a gene: 4. CDR3 nucleotide sequence: TGTGCCAGCAGTTACTCGTTCGGGACAGGGTATGGCTACACCTTC. This encodes CASSYSFGTGYGYTF.

This sequence joins TRBV7-2 and TRBJ2-3; D tentatively fits TRBD1 or TRBD2 (5 bases each). The CDR3 has 17 residues. The V end was cut by 2 bases, the J end by 3 bases, with 18 bases between. The germline V gene encodes CDR1 SGHTA and CDR2 FQGNSA. CDR3 in DNA: TGTGCCAGCAGCTTATTCGACAGAGGGATTAAAACAGATACGCAGTATTTT. This translates into CASSLFDRGIKTDTQYF.

This clonotype was counted between two and nine times. The chain uses TRBV27 and TRBJ1-2, with no clear D. The CDR3 spans 11 residues. CDR1 MNHEY and CDR2 SMNVEV come from the germline V gene (reference sequence). V was cut by 10 bases and J by 1 base, with 7 bases left in between. CDR3 in amino acids: CATSVNYGYTF. The DNA for the CDR3 is TGTGCCACCTCGGTTAACTATGGCTACACCTTC.

This clonotype was counted a few times. The rearrangement joins TRBV11-2 to TRBJ1-6; weak D call: TRBD1 (5 bases). Germline V lookup: CDR1 SGHAT, CDR2 FQNNGV. The CDR3 has 18 amino acids. The V and J ends lost 7 bases and 0 bases respectively, with 19 bases between them. The chain's CDR3 is CASTLPTDSSSYNSPLHF. In DNA form, the CDR3 reads TGTGCCAGCACTCTACCAACCGACAGTAGCTCCTATAATTCACCCCTCCACTTT.